The source of this T cell receptor beta chain is a study of shared clonotypes between healthy human individuals. Germline V CDR1 and CDR2: SNHLY, FYNNEI. Trimming took off 6 bases at V and 10 bases at J, with 21 bases between the two ends. The CDR3 consists of 14 residues. Findings of the study overall: Donors were few, which limited the genetic and exposure-history diversity represented.

Libraries were prepared by immunoSEQ multiplex PCR; TCRdb keeps only in-frame clonotypes and omits some of them. The data hold about 480,000 clones, with around 74% observed a single time. Details on this clone: Its antigen remains unidentified.

The sequence was obtained from a woman between 35 and 50 years old in good health. Some clones in this sample may be carry-over from other donors' samples. The sample consisted of PBMCs. The rearrangement uses TRBV2 and TRBJ2-5; the D gene is possibly TRBD1 (6 bases). CDR3 DNA sequence: TGTGCCAGCAGCTTTATAACAGGGCAAACGGACCAGTACTTC. Translation gives CASSFITGQTDQYF.